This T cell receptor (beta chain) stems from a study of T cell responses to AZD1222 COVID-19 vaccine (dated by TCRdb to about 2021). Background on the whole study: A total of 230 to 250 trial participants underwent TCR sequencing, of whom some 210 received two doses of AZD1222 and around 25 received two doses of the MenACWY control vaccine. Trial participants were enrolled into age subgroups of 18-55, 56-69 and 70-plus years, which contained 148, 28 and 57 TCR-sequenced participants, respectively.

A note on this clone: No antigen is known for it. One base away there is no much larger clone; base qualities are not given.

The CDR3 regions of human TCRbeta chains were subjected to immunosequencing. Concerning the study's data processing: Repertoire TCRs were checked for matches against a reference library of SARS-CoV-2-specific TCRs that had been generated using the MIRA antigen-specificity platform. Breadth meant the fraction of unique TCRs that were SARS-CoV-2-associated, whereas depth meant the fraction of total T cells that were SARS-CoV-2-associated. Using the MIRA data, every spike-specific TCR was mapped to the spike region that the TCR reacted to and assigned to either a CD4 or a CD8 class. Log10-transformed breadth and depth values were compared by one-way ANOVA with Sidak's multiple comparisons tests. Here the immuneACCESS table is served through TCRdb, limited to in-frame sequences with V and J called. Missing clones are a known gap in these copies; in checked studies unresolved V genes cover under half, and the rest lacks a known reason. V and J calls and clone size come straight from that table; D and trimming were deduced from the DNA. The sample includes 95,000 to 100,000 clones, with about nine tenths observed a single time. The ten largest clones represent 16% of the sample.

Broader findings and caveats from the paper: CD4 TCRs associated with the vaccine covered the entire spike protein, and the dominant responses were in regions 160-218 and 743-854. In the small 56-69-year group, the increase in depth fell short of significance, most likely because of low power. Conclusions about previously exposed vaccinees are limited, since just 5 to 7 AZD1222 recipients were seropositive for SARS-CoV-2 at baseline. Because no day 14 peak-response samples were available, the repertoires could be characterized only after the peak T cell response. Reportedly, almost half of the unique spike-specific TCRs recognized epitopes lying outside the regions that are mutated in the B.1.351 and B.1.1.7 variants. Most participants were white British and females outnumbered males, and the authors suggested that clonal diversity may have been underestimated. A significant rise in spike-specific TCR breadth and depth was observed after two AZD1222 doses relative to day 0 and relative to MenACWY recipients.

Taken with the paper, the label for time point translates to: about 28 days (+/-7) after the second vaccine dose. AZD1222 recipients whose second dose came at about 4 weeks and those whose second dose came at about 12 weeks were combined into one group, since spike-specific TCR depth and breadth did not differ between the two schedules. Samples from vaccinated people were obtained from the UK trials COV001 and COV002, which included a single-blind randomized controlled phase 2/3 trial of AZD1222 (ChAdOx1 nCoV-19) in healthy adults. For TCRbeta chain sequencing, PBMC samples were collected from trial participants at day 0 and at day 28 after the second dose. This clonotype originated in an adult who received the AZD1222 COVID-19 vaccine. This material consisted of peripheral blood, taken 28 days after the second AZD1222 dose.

The nucleotides are TGTGCCAGTAGTATTGGACAGGGTCGGTACAATGAGCAGTTCTTC. It is translated as CASSIGQGRYNEQFF. Recombination connected TRBV19 to TRBJ2-1; TRBD1 aligns with 8 central bases. Sequences LNHDA (CDR1) and SQIVND (CDR2) are obtained from the germline V gene (reference sequence). V is trimmed back by 3 bases and J by 4 bases, and the junction contains 5 bases that no gene match accounts for. Including cysteine and phenylalanine, the CDR3 has 15 amino acids. The only DNA kept is the CDR3, 45 bases in frame from the first base.